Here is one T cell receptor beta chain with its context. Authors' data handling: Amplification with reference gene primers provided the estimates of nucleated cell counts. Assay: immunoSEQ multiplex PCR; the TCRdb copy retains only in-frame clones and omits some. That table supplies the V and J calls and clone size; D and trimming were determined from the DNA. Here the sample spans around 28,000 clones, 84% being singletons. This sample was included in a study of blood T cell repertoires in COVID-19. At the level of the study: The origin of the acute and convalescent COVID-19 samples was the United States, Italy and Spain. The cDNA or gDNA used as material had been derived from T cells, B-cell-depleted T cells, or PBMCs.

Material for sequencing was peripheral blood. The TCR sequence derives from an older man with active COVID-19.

CDR3 amino acids: CATSDLLGEAVYEQYF. CDR3 DNA: TGTGCCACCAGTGATTTGCTTGGGGAGGCGGTCTACGAGCAGTACTTC. The rearrangement joins TRBV24-1 to TRBJ2-7; a weak D match, TRBD2 (6 bases). With 0 bases removed from V and 3 bases from J, the gap between germline ends came to 14 bases. Germline assignment: CDR1 KGHDR and CDR2 SFDVKD. The CDR3 length is 16 residues.